The present entry profiles one T cell receptor beta chain with its context. Its antigen is undetermined. In germline, CDR1 is SQVTM, CDR2 ANQGSEA. V lost 2 bases and J lost 5, with 12 bases in between. This CDR3 contains 13 residues. This entry is derived from a study of T cells in localized non-small cell lung cancer. Notes on the study in general: A single tumor region was sequenced, leaving heterogeneity possible. Tumor trailed uninvolved adjacent lung in T cell clonality, which peaked there. Paired adjacent lung recovered a median roughly 60 of the top 100 tumor clones. Longer overall survival was seen with higher T cell density measured in blood.

Assay used: immunoSEQ multiplex PCR; TCRdb lists only in-frame clones, some missing. Among approximately 89,000 clones, 80% were seen once, and the ten largest hold about 19%. Source: PBMCs, taken before any cancer treatment. The clonotype originates from a man between 40 and 70 years old with stage II squamous cell lung carcinoma. The rearrangement joins TRBV29-1 to TRBJ1-2, with unresolved D. This CDR3 reads CSVETQAAYGYTF. The CDR3 bases are TGCAGCGTTGAAACGCAGGCGGCTTATGGCTACACCTTC.